Listed below are T cell receptor beta chains from one sample, sequenced in a study of shared clonotypes between healthy human individuals. Sequencing used immunoSEQ multiplex PCR; TCRdb keeps in-frame clones, though not all of them. The table records 2 million to 2.5 million clones, 90% to 97% of them present only once. Sample: naive CD4+ T cells sorted from blood. The receptor set was obtained from a young man in good health. Each CDR3 is given with its conserved first and last residue. A D gene is named only where the DNA matches it firmly. The size field is filled for only some rows; it gives once, few, many or a size class.

v_gene: TRBV28; abundance: NA; j_gene: TRBJ1-2; d_gene: NA; CDR3nt: TGTGCCAGCAGTTTAAAGGATCTAGCTAACTATGGCTACACCTTC; CDR3aa: CASSLKDLANYGYTF
v_gene: TRBV5-1; abundance: once; j_gene: TRBJ2-2; d_gene: NA; CDR3nt: TGCGCCAGCAGCTTGGATGGAACCGGGGAGCTGTTTTTT; CDR3aa: CASSLDGTGELFF
v_gene: TRBV6-6; abundance: NA; j_gene: TRBJ2-7; d_gene: TRBD1; CDR3nt: TGTGCCAGCAGCAACGGACAGGGCGTCACCTACGAGCAGTACTTC; CDR3aa: CASSNGQGVTYEQYF
v_gene: TRBV7-2; abundance: NA; j_gene: TRBJ1-1; d_gene: TRBD1; CDR3nt: TGTGCCAGCAGCTCGGGACAGGGTGACACTGAAGCTTTCTTT; CDR3aa: CASSSGQGDTEAFF
v_gene: TRBV27; abundance: NA; j_gene: TRBJ2-7; d_gene: TRBD1; CDR3nt: TGTGCCAGCAGTTCGGACAGGGGGCGCGAGCAGTACTTC; CDR3aa: CASSSDRGREQYF
v_gene: TRBV6-5; abundance: NA; j_gene: TRBJ2-2; d_gene: TRBD2; CDR3nt: TGTGCCATCAAACCGGGACTAGCCAACGGGGAGCTGTTTTTT; CDR3aa: CAIKPGLANGELFF
v_gene: TRBV5-4; abundance: NA; j_gene: TRBJ2-1; d_gene: NA; CDR3nt: TGTGCCAGCAGCTGGGACTCTTACAATGAGCAGTTCTTC; CDR3aa: CASSWDSYNEQFF
v_gene: TRBV7-2; abundance: NA; j_gene: TRBJ1-5; d_gene: TRBD1; CDR3nt: TGTGCCAGCAGTTTCGGGACAGGCAATCAGCCCCAGCATTTT; CDR3aa: CASSFGTGNQPQHF
v_gene: TRBV10-3; abundance: NA; j_gene: TRBJ2-3; d_gene: TRBD2; CDR3nt: TGTGCCATCAGTGCCGCTAGCGGGGGCACAGATACGCAGTATTTT; CDR3aa: CAISAASGGTDTQYF
v_gene: TRBV28; abundance: NA; j_gene: TRBJ1-2; d_gene: NA; CDR3nt: TGTGCCAGCAGTCTACCGGGACCATTACGTGGCTACACCTTC; CDR3aa: CASSLPGPLRGYTF
v_gene: TRBV5-1; abundance: NA; j_gene: TRBJ2-1; d_gene: TRBD2; CDR3nt: TGCGCCAGCAGCGGGGGACTAGTCGATGAGCAGTTCTTC; CDR3aa: CASSGGLVDEQFF
v_gene: TRBV7-2; abundance: NA; j_gene: TRBJ2-5; d_gene: TRBD2; CDR3nt: TGTGCCAGCAGGACTATACTAGCGGACCAAGAGACCCAGTACTTC; CDR3aa: CASRTILADQETQYF
v_gene: TRBV29-1; abundance: NA; j_gene: TRBJ1-1; d_gene: NA; CDR3nt: TGCAGCGCACGGGATACGAACACTGAAGCTTTCTTT; CDR3aa: CSARDTNTEAFF
v_gene: TRBV7-2; abundance: NA; j_gene: TRBJ1-6; d_gene: NA; CDR3nt: TGTGCCAGCAGCTTATGGGGATCCTATAATTCACCCCTCCACTTT; CDR3aa: CASSLWGSYNSPLHF
v_gene: TRBV5-1; abundance: NA; j_gene: TRBJ2-6; d_gene: NA; CDR3nt: TGCGCCAGCAGCCTTAGCTCCACATCGTCTGGGGCCAACGTCCTGACTTTC; CDR3aa: CASSLSSTSSGANVLTF
v_gene: TRBV15; abundance: once; j_gene: TRBJ2-3; d_gene: NA; CDR3nt: TGTGCCACCAGCAGGGGTACCCCAAAGTCTAGCACAGATACGCAGTATTTT; CDR3aa: CATSRGTPKSSTDTQYF
v_gene: TRBV9; abundance: NA; j_gene: TRBJ2-7; d_gene: NA; CDR3nt: TGTGCCAGCATCAATGACAGGCTTCCCGAGCAGTACTTC; CDR3aa: CASINDRLPEQYF
v_gene: TRBV6-1; abundance: NA; j_gene: TRBJ1-2; d_gene: NA; CDR3nt: TGTGCCAGCAGTGAACCTGGAGACTATGGTGGCTACACCTTC; CDR3aa: CASSEPGDYGGYTF
v_gene: TRBV5-5; abundance: NA; j_gene: TRBJ1-2; d_gene: NA; CDR3nt: TGTGCCAGCAGCCCATCCCTACAGCTCCCCTATGGCTACACCTTC; CDR3aa: CASSPSLQLPYGYTF
v_gene: TRBV6-5; abundance: NA; j_gene: TRBJ1-2; d_gene: NA; CDR3nt: TGTGCCAGCAGACGGGGGTATGGCTACACCTTC; CDR3aa: CASRRGYGYTF
v_gene: TRBV6-5; abundance: NA; j_gene: TRBJ2-1; d_gene: NA; CDR3nt: TGTGCCAGCAGTTATAACGGGGCCTACAATGAGCAGTTCTTC; CDR3aa: CASSYNGAYNEQFF
v_gene: TRBV30; abundance: NA; j_gene: TRBJ1-6; d_gene: NA; CDR3nt: TGTGCCTGGAGCGCGGACCCCGCAACCGATTCACCCCTCCACTTT; CDR3aa: CAWSADPATDSPLHF
v_gene: TRBV2; abundance: NA; j_gene: TRBJ2-5; d_gene: NA; CDR3nt: TGTGCCAGCAGTGGCGGCGGGAAAGAGACCCAGTACTTC; CDR3aa: CASSGGGKETQYF
v_gene: TRBV2; abundance: NA; j_gene: TRBJ2-3; d_gene: NA; CDR3nt: TGTGCCAGCAGTGAAATGGGAACCTCCACAGATACGCAGTATTTT; CDR3aa: CASSEMGTSTDTQYF
v_gene: TRBV5-1; abundance: NA; j_gene: TRBJ1-3; d_gene: NA; CDR3nt: TGCGCCAGCAGCTTGGACGGAGCCTCTGGAAACACCATATATTTT; CDR3aa: CASSLDGASGNTIYF
v_gene: TRBV19; abundance: NA; j_gene: TRBJ1-2; d_gene: TRBD1; CDR3nt: TGTGCCAGTATCCGGACAGGCTCACGCTATGGCTACACCTTC; CDR3aa: CASIRTGSRYGYTF
v_gene: TRBV29-1; abundance: few; j_gene: TRBJ1-1; d_gene: NA; CDR3nt: TGCAGCGTCGGGACATTGTTGAACACTGAAGCTTTCTTT; CDR3aa: CSVGTLLNTEAFF
v_gene: TRBV5-1; abundance: once; j_gene: TRBJ2-2; d_gene: NA; CDR3nt: TGCGCCAGCAGCTTGGTCGGGGCCACCGGGGAGCTGTTTTTT; CDR3aa: CASSLVGATGELFF
v_gene: TRBV5-1; abundance: NA; j_gene: TRBJ2-2; d_gene: NA; CDR3nt: TGCGCCAGCAGCTTGGACAGGGCCGGCGGGGAGCTGTTTTTT; CDR3aa: CASSLDRAGGELFF
v_gene: TRBV27; abundance: NA; j_gene: TRBJ1-1; d_gene: TRBD1; CDR3nt: TGTGCCAGCAGCCCGGACAGGTCGTTGGTTGAAGCTTTCTTT; CDR3aa: CASSPDRSLVEAFF
v_gene: TRBV5-1; abundance: NA; j_gene: TRBJ2-7; d_gene: NA; CDR3nt: TGCGCCAGCAGCTTGGTCCAAGCAACCGGCTACGAGCAGTACTTC; CDR3aa: CASSLVQATGYEQYF
v_gene: TRBV10-3; abundance: NA; j_gene: TRBJ1-1; d_gene: TRBD1; CDR3nt: TGTGCCATCAGTCGTGGACAGGGAGGAGACACTGAAGCTTTCTTT; CDR3aa: CAISRGQGGDTEAFF
v_gene: TRBV9; abundance: NA; j_gene: TRBJ2-1; d_gene: NA; CDR3nt: TGTGCCAGCAGCGTAGAATTATCGGGGAGGAATGAGCAGTTCTTC; CDR3aa: CASSVELSGRNEQFF
v_gene: TRBV27; abundance: once; j_gene: TRBJ2-7; d_gene: NA; CDR3nt: TGTGCCAGCAGTAACTACGACTCCTACGAGCAGTACTTC; CDR3aa: CASSNYDSYEQYF
v_gene: TRBV30; abundance: once; j_gene: TRBJ1-5; d_gene: TRBD1; CDR3nt: TGTGCCTGGAGCCCGACAGGGTTTAGCAATCAGCCCCAGCATTTT; CDR3aa: CAWSPTGFSNQPQHF
v_gene: TRBV5-6; abundance: NA; j_gene: TRBJ2-3; d_gene: NA; CDR3nt: TGTGCCAGCAGCTTGGGCGGGCCCGGGGATACGCAGTATTTT; CDR3aa: CASSLGGPGDTQYF
v_gene: TRBV5-4; abundance: NA; j_gene: TRBJ1-2; d_gene: NA; CDR3nt: TGTGCCAGCAGCTTGCCCGGTTCGGGAAACTATGGCTACACCTTC; CDR3aa: CASSLPGSGNYGYTF
v_gene: TRBV6-1; abundance: NA; j_gene: TRBJ1-5; d_gene: NA; CDR3nt: TGTGCCAGCAGTGTTCCCGAATATAGCAATCAGCCCCAGCATTTT; CDR3aa: CASSVPEYSNQPQHF
v_gene: TRBV7-3; abundance: NA; j_gene: TRBJ2-1; d_gene: NA; CDR3nt: TGTGCCAGCAGCTTAGGACAGATTTACAATGAGCAGTTCTTC; CDR3aa: CASSLGQIYNEQFF
v_gene: TRBV9; abundance: NA; j_gene: TRBJ2-6; d_gene: TRBD1; CDR3nt: TGTGCCAGCATCCGAGGGGACAGTTACTCTGGGGCCAACGTCCTGACTTTC; CDR3aa: CASIRGDSYSGANVLTF
v_gene: TRBV7-2; abundance: NA; j_gene: TRBJ2-3; d_gene: TRBD2; CDR3nt: TGTGCCAGCAGCTTACGCGGGAGGAGCACAGATACGCAGTATTTT; CDR3aa: CASSLRGRSTDTQYF